Listed here are 26 T cell receptor beta chains from one sample, sequenced in a study of molecular identifiers for immune sequencing clone quantification. TCRdb fed the PCR reads into MiXCR, producing one record per CDR3 protein. This sample has some 650,000 distinct CDR3 sequences; roughly 21% occur once, and the top ten carry roughly 0.83%. Sequences were obtained from naive CD8+ T cells from blood, with Jurkat cell RNA spiked in. Sample subset: FACS-sorted CD8+CD4-CCR7+CD45RA+ naive T cells. Receptors were obtained from a human donor in good health. Some libraries in this study had Jurkat cell RNA spiked in.

Concerning this clonotype itself: A single base separates this from a much larger clone, so it may be a read error. No DNA is shown, since the ends of the CDR3 on it are uncertain; the CDR3 is the one TCRdb lists. The chain combines TRBV4-3 with TRBJ2-7; the table names TRBD1, a call not compared with the DNA. The CDR3 sequence runs 18 residues, both termini included. Germline-derived CDR1 and CDR2 are LGHNA and YSLEER. The CDR3 loop reads CASSQWADGTGVPGERYF.

With respect to this clonotype: This clone may be a read error of a much larger clone one base away. The chain is built from TRBV7-2 and TRBJ2-5; TRBD2 agrees at 9 bases. From germline, CDR1 is SGHTA and CDR2 FQGNSA. The CDR3 extends over 18 amino acids. The trim removed 11 bases at V and 5 bases at J, leaving 24 bases unmatched. The CDR3, as DNA: TGTGCCGGCATCCCACTACATAGCGGGAGCCCTCCTCGGGAGACCCAGTACTTC. Translation gives CAGIPLHSGSPPRETQYF.

This clonotype was detected only a few times. A single base separates this from a much larger clone, so it may be a read error. The V call is TRBV7-9, the J call TRBJ1-1; D not certain. This CDR3 contains 12 residues. Germline V CDR1 and CDR2: SEHNR, FQNEAQ (reference sequence). V lost 4 bases to trimming and J lost 1 base, with 4 bases between them. CDR3 sequence: CASSWWNTEAFF. DNA for the CDR3: TGTGCCAGCAGCTGGTGGAACACTGAAGCTTTCTTT.

This clonotype was found many times. The DNA for the CDR3 is TGTGCCAGCAGCAAAGCCGGGATTCAAGAGACCCAGTACTTC. Amino acid sequence: CASSKAGIQETQYF. The chain combines TRBV7-9 with TRBJ2-5, with D tentatively TRBD2 (5 bases). The germline V gene encodes CDR1 SEHNR and CDR2 FQNEAQ (reference sequence). V shed 5 bases and J shed 2 bases, with 12 bases lying between them. The CDR3 contains 14 residues. The whole variable domain, filled in from reference TRBV7-9 and TRBJ2-5, reads DTGVSQNPRHKITKRGQNVTFRCDPISEHNRLYWYRQTLGQGPEFLTYFQNEAQLEKSRLLSDRFSAERPKGSFSTLEIQRTEQGDSAMYLCASSKAGIQETQYFGPGTRLLVL.

As to this clonotype: A much bigger clone sits one base away, suggesting this may be a read error. A read error is likely, as this CDR3 ends without the conserved phenylalanine or tryptophan. The chain employs TRBV27 and TRBJ1-5; D gene ambiguous. The CDR3 is made up of 13 amino acids. Germline V gene sequence: CDR1 MNHEY, CDR2 SMNVEV (reference sequence). Trimming removed 0 bases at V and 7 bases at J, with 7 bases between. The CDR3 here is CASSLSGLQPQHL. CDR3 in DNA: TGTGCCAGCAGTTTATCGGGGTTACAGCCCCAGCATCTT.

This clonotype was seen at least ten times. The rearrangement links TRBV6-2 or TRBV6-3 to TRBJ2-2, with 7 bases matching TRBD1. The CDR3 is made up of 16 amino acids. The germline V gene has CDR1 MNHEY and CDR2 SVGEGT. Trimming removed 7 bases from V and 2 bases from J; junction bases left unmatched: 10. The CDR3 DNA sequence: TGTGCCAGCAAACGAACGTGGGACAGCAACACCGGGGAGCTGTTTTTT. Encoded protein: CASKRTWDSNTGELFF.

V and J are TRBV19 and TRBJ2-2; D perhaps matches TRBD2 (5 bases). V dropped 2 bases and J dropped 6 bases, with 7 bases sitting between them. Per the germline V gene, CDR1 is LNHDA and CDR2 is SQIVND (reference sequence). The CDR3 sequence is 13 residues long. The CDR3 loop reads CASSILAAGELFF. CDR3 DNA sequence: TGTGCCAGTAGTATACTAGCCGCCGGGGAGCTGTTTTTT.

This clonotype was seen many times. The J gene is TRBJ2-3, the V gene TRBV12-3 or TRBV12-4; possibly TRBD2 for D (5 bases). The CDR3 spans 13 residues. The germline V and J ends were trimmed by 8 bases and 2 bases, with 11 bases remaining between them. CDR3 nucleotide sequence: TGTGCCAGCGAGGGCCTAGTCACAGATACGCAGTATTTT. Translating gives CASEGLVTDTQYF.

Ten or more counts support this clonotype. The chain uses TRBV4-2 and TRBJ1-3; 9 positions match TRBD1. Germline V gene sequence: CDR1 LGHNA, CDR2 YNFKEQ. The length of the CDR3 is 15 residues. V lost 3 bases, J lost 3 bases, and 3 bases stayed unmatched. DNA for the CDR3: TGTGCCAGCAGCCAGGACAGGGGTTATGGAAACACCATATATTTT. The encoded protein is CASSQDRGYGNTIYF.

This clonotype was counted a single time. Possible read error: a much larger clone is one base away. Without the conserved terminal phenylalanine or tryptophan, this CDR3 likely stems from a read error. The V gene is TRBV9, the J gene TRBJ2-3; TRBD2 aligns across 9 bases. Trimming removed 3 bases from V and 0 bases from J; junction bases left unmatched: 5. Germline-derived CDR1 and CDR2 are SGDLS and YYNGEE. The CDR3 length is 16 residues. The DNA for the CDR3 is TGTGCCAGCAGCGGCCGACTAGCGGCAAGCACAGATACGCAGTATTCT. Protein sequence: CASSGRLAASTDTQYS.

This clonotype came up a few times. The genes are TRBV30 and TRBJ2-7; D possibly corresponds to TRBD2 (7 bases). V was pared by 2 bases and J by 5 bases, with 13 bases between. This CDR3 is built from 13 residues. From germline, CDR1 is GTSNPN and CDR2 SVGIG (reference sequence). The DNA of the CDR3 is TGTGCCTGGAGTCGCGGGGGCCTCGACGAGCAGTACTTC. The encoded protein is CAWSRGGLDEQYF. The full variable domain, completed using reference TRBV30 and TRBJ2-7, is SQTIHQWPATLVQPVGSPLSLECTVEGTSNPNLYWYRQAAGRGLQLLFYSVGIGQISSEVPQNLSASRPQDRQFILSSKKLLLSDSGFYLCAWSRGGLDEQYFGPGTRLTVT.

This clonotype was picked up a small number of times. The CDR3 sequence is CSARGISSYEQYF. The CDR3 nucleotides read TGCAGTGCTAGAGGTATATCCTCCTACGAGCAGTACTTC. The genes are TRBV20-1 and TRBJ2-7; no clear D. Germline V gene data show CDR1 as DFQATT and CDR2 as SNEGSKA (reference sequence). CDR3 length: 13 residues. Trimming stripped 1 base from V and 0 bases from J, with 7 bases between.

As regards this clonotype: A much larger clone sits a single nucleotide away, making a read error possible. The V gene is TRBV12-5, the J gene TRBJ1-1; tentatively, D is TRBD1 (5 bases). The length of the CDR3 is 15 residues. The germline V gene encodes CDR1 LGHNT and CDR2 FRNRAP. The CDR3 sequence: CASGLVHAVGTEALF. CDR3 DNA: TGTGCTAGTGGTTTGGTACACGCCGTTGGGACTGAAGCTCTCTTT.

To note about this clonotype: It may be a read error: a sequence one base away is much more abundant. The chain joins TRBV30 to TRBJ2-7; possibly TRBD1 for D (6 bases). Trimming removed 4 bases at V and 6 bases at J, with 25 bases between. The germline CDR1 and CDR2 sequences are GTSNPN and SVGIG (reference sequence). The CDR3 runs 16 residues. The CDR3 reads CAWTPPGALGGCEQYF. CDR3 bases: TGTGCCTGGACCCCCCCAGGGGCCCTAGGAGGCTGCGAGCAGTACTTC.

To note about this clonotype: A much larger clone lies one base from this, so it may be a read error. As the CDR3 is not closed by the conserved phenylalanine or tryptophan, this likely results from a read error. V gene TRBV12-3 or TRBV12-4 combines with J gene TRBJ2-3; tentatively, D is TRBD1 or TRBD2 (5 bases each). The CDR3 is made up of 14 amino acids. Trimming removed 7 bases at V and 1 base at J, with 12 bases between. The CDR3, as DNA: TGTGCCAGCAATTTTGGGGGAGGCACAGATACGCAGTATTAT. Its protein is CASNFGGGTDTQYY.

The J gene is TRBJ2-7, the V gene TRBV9, with 11 bases that match TRBD2. The junction had 7 bases not matched to a gene; V was cut back by 4 bases and J by 4 bases. Germline CDR1 reads SGDLS; CDR2 reads YYNGEE. The CDR3 length is 15 residues. The CDR3 is CASSPGRTSGYEQYF. As DNA, the CDR3 is TGTGCCAGCAGCCCCGGTCGGACTAGCGGGTACGAGCAGTACTTC.

Of note for this clonotype: This may come from a read error, since a much larger clone is one base off. The V call is TRBV19, the J call TRBJ2-3, with D perhaps matching TRBD1 (6 bases). There are 15 residues in the CDR3. V gave up 8 bases and J gave up 1 base, with 16 bases separating them. From germline, CDR1 is LNHDA and CDR2 SQIVND (reference sequence). The CDR3 bases are TGTGCCAGTGGTACCAGGGACACCGGCACAGATACGCAGTATTTT. This codes for CASGTRDTGTDTQYF.

This clonotype was seen ten or more times. The chain has TRBV2 and TRBJ2-7; TRBD2 matches at 9 bases. Germline CDR1 reads SNHLY; CDR2 reads FYNNEI. The CDR3 is 14 amino acids. Trimming at V came to 5 bases and at J to 0 bases, leaving 2 bases not matched to a gene. The DNA of the CDR3 is TGTGCCAGCAGTACGGGACTAGCCTCCTACGAGCAGTACTTC. Translation: CASSTGLASYEQYF.

As for this clonotype: A much bigger clone sits one base away, suggesting this may be a read error. The CDR3 ends on some other residue instead of the conserved phenylalanine or tryptophan, so this is likely a read error. The V and J genes are TRBV7-9 and TRBJ2-5, with D perhaps matching TRBD1 (5 bases). This CDR3 region has 15 residues. V was pared by 3 bases and J by 1 base, with 12 bases between. Germline V gene data show CDR1 as SEHNR and CDR2 as FQNEAQ (reference sequence). The CDR3 DNA reads TGTGCCAGCAGCTTCTTAGACAGACCCCAAGAGACCCAGTACGTC. Translated: CASSFLDRPQETQYV.

This clonotype occurred many times. J is TRBJ2-1 and V is TRBV7-2; D is ambiguous. CDR3 size: 13 residues. Per germline, CDR1 SGHTA and CDR2 FQGNSA. V gave up 2 bases and J gave up 7 bases, with 9 bases separating them. Here the CDR3 reads CASSLNSGNEQFF. CDR3 coding DNA: TGTGCCAGCAGCTTAAACAGTGGAAATGAGCAGTTCTTC.

The rearrangement uses TRBV27 and TRBJ1-2; TRBD1 might be the D (6 bases). Deletions cut 4 bases from V and 6 bases from J, with 21 bases between. CDR1 and CDR2 from the germline V gene are MNHEY and SMNVEV (reference sequence). There are 16 residues in the CDR3. CDR3 bases: TGTGCCAGCAGTTCAGATACAGGGAGAGTAGTGGATGGCTACACCTTC. This translates into CASSSDTGRVVDGYTF.

This clonotype was counted many times. V and J are TRBV4-1 and TRBJ2-3, with D possibly TRBD2 on 6 matching bases. The germline gives CDR1 MGHRA, CDR2 YSYEKL. Trimming shortened V by 1 base and J by 4 bases, and 12 bases separated the two germline ends. The CDR3 is 15 amino acids. CDR3 DNA sequence: TGCGCCAGCAGCCAAGTGGACCGGGAGTCAGATACGCAGTATTTT. It encodes CASSQVDRESDTQYF.

This clonotype was detected a few times. The gene calls are TRBV5-1 and TRBJ1-1; D is possibly TRBD1 (6 bases). Germline loops: CDR1 SGHRS, CDR2 YFSETQ. The CDR3 spans 14 residues. V was cut by 6 bases and J by 0 bases, with 12 bases left in between. The CDR3 DNA is TGCGCCAGCAACGTGGGGGCGGTGAACACTGAAGCTTTCTTT. Protein sequence: CASNVGAVNTEAFF.

This clonotype was observed many times. The CDR3, as DNA: TGTGCCAGCAGCTTGGGGGCGGAGAAGTACTTC. This gives the protein CASSLGAEKYF. The V and J genes are TRBV5-4 and TRBJ2-5; D unresolved. The CDR3 runs 11 residues. The germline V gene encodes CDR1 SGHNT and CDR2 YYREEE (reference sequence). Trimming removed 0 bases at V and 12 bases at J, with 9 bases between.

This clonotype has more than one count but fewer than ten. The rearrangement uses TRBV6-2 or TRBV6-3 and TRBJ2-3, with 8 bases identical to TRBD1. The CDR3 is 16 residues long. Losses at the gene ends were 2 bases for V and 0 bases for J; bases not matched to a gene: 4. CDR1 MNHEY and CDR2 SVGEGT come from the germline V gene. DNA of the CDR3: TGTGCCAGCAGTTACCTGGGGGACAGGAGCACAGATACGCAGTATTTT. Encoded protein: CASSYLGDRSTDTQYF.

The CDR3 sequence is CASSLSAGDYGYTF. The CDR3 DNA reads as TGTGCCAGCAGCTTAAGTGCAGGGGACTATGGCTACACCTTC. The V call is TRBV7-9, the J call TRBJ1-2, with D tentatively TRBD1 (6 bases). CDR1 and CDR2 (germline): SEHNR, FQNEAQ (reference sequence). Trimming removed 2 bases at V and 3 bases at J, with 10 bases between. This CDR3 has 14 residues. Combining the CDR3 with reference TRBV7-9 and TRBJ1-2 gives the whole variable domain DTGVSQNPRHKITKRGQNVTFRCDPISEHNRLYWYRQTLGQGPEFLTYFQNEAQLEKSRLLSDRFSAERPKGSFSTLEIQRTEQGDSAMYLCASSLSAGDYGYTFGSGTRLTVV.